A single sample gave rise to the 16 T cell receptor beta chains below, sequenced in a study of T cells after posttransplantation cyclophosphamide (dated by TCRdb to about 2016). The receptor library was made with the immunoSEQ multiplex PCR assay. Here the immuneACCESS table is served through TCRdb, limited to in-frame sequences with V and J called. Missing clones are a known gap in these copies; in checked studies unresolved V genes cover under half, and the rest lacks a known reason. Present in this sample are some 20,000 clones, 98% of which were seen just once. The ten largest clonotypes hold 0.15% to 0.2% of the sample. To count as naive, T cells had to be viable CD3+CD4+ or CD3+CD8+ cells with a CCR7+CD45RA+CD45RO-CD95-CD27+CD28+ profile. The specimen sequenced was naive CD4+ T cells sorted from PBMCs. The source of these receptors is a man in his forties in good health, CMV-negative, and a related stem cell transplant donor.

The rearrangement links TRBV21-1 to TRBJ2-2; the table assigns TRBD2, which was not confirmed against the DNA. TRBV21-1 is a pseudogene. The CDR3 runs to 17 residues. The CDR3 DNA follows: TGTGCCAGCAGGAGGACTAGACGTGGGCCGAACACCGGGGAGCTGTTTTTT. Amino acids: CASRRTRRGPNTGELFF.

The chain carries TRBV28 and TRBJ2-1; no clear D. V was pared by 2 bases and J by 6 bases, with 8 bases between. Germline V gives CDR1 MDHEN, CDR2 SYDVKM. The CDR3 extends over 13 amino acids. The CDR3 region is CASSLTTPNEQFF. CDR3 bases: TGTGCCAGCAGTTTAACGACACCCAATGAGCAGTTCTTC.

The chain is built from TRBV5-1 and TRBJ2-2, with D possibly TRBD2 on 7 matching bases. Trimming removed 0 bases from V and 6 bases from J, with 15 bases in between. From germline, CDR1 is SGHRS and CDR2 YFSETQ. This CDR3 is 16 amino acids long. CDR3 sequence: CASSLAPGAGAGELFF. DNA of the CDR3: TGCGCCAGCAGCTTGGCTCCGGGGGCGGGAGCCGGGGAGCTGTTTTTT.

This chain links TRBV7-2 with TRBJ2-7; D gene unclear. The CDR3 runs to 14 residues. V lost 0 bases to trimming and J lost 0 bases, with 6 bases between them. The V gene's germline CDR1 is SGHTA and CDR2 FQGNSA. The CDR3 DNA follows: TGTGCCAGCAGCTTAGCGGTTAGCTCCTACGAGCAGTACTTC. Translation: CASSLAVSSYEQYF.

This chain's CDR3 is CATSRASGRGNEQYF. The CDR3 nucleotides read TGTGCCACCAGCAGAGCTAGCGGGAGGGGAAACGAGCAGTACTTC. The chain recombines TRBV15 with TRBJ2-7; 12 bases agree with TRBD2. CDR3 length: 15 amino acids. The germline CDR1 and CDR2 sequences are LNHNV and YYDKDF (reference sequence). V shed 1 base and J 5 bases; nucleotides not matched to a gene: 3.

The genes are TRBV7-2 and TRBJ2-7; the match to TRBD2 covers 7 bases. Germline V gene lookup returns CDR1 SGHTA and CDR2 FQGNSA. This CDR3 has 14 amino acids. V lost 4 bases, J lost 4 bases, and 7 bases stayed unmatched. CDR3 sequence reads: CASSSVVLAYEQYF. CDR3 sequence (DNA): TGTGCCAGCAGCTCCGTGGTACTAGCGTACGAGCAGTACTTC.

The chain couples TRBV6-5 to TRBJ2-1; TRBD2 is a possible D gene (6 bases). This CDR3 contains 15 residues. Per germline, CDR1 MNHEY and CDR2 SVGAGI. The V end lost 2 bases, the J end lost 7 bases, and 15 bases lay between the germline ends. As DNA, the CDR3 is TGTGCCAGCAGTTACGGGGCGGGGTCCGGAAATGAGCAGTTCTTC. Translated: CASSYGAGSGNEQFF.

This chain links TRBV18 with TRBJ1-5; 7 bases agree with TRBD1. The CDR3 spans 15 residues. The V segment lost 3 bases and the J segment 7 bases; nucleotides outside the gene matches: 9. The germline CDR1 and CDR2 sequences are KGHSH and LQKENI. The CDR3 here is CASSPEGASTQPQHF. Here the CDR3 DNA reads TGTGCCAGCTCACCTGAGGGGGCATCAACCCAGCCCCAGCATTTT.

This chain joins TRBV18 and TRBJ1-1, with TRBD1 matching over 8 bases. Trimming at V came to 5 bases and at J to 7 bases, leaving 9 bases not matched to a gene. This CDR3 contains 14 residues. Germline loops: CDR1 KGHSH, CDR2 LQKENI. The CDR3 bases are TGTGCCAGCTCAGCCGAGACAGGGGAGGGTGAAGCTTTCTTT. It codes for CASSAETGEGEAFF.

This clone has more than one count but fewer than ten. The genes are TRBV5-1 and TRBJ2-1; TRBD1 matches at 8 bases. This CDR3 contains 14 residues. Germline V gene data show CDR1 as SGHRS and CDR2 as YFSETQ. Trimming took 1 base from V and 8 from J; bases not matched to a gene: 5. The CDR3 reads CASSLFTGGYEQFF. For the CDR3, the DNA is TGCGCCAGCAGCTTGTTTACAGGGGGTTATGAGCAGTTCTTC.

The J gene is TRBJ1-2, the V gene TRBV5-1; TRBD1 matches at 10 bases. The CDR3 sequence is 16 residues long. V lost 4 bases, J lost 3 bases, and 9 bases stayed unmatched. Germline V gene sequence: CDR1 SGHRS, CDR2 YFSETQ. This CDR3 is CASSRGAGQGDYGYTF. Here the CDR3 DNA reads TGCGCCAGCAGCAGGGGAGCCGGACAGGGGGACTATGGCTACACCTTC.

The J gene is TRBJ2-1, the V gene TRBV28; D perhaps matches TRBD2 (6 bases). V gave up 4 bases and J gave up 6 bases, with 16 bases separating them. Germline values: CDR1 MDHEN, CDR2 SYDVKM. CDR3 length equals 15 residues. DNA of the CDR3: TGTGCCAGCAGTTCCCTTGGGGGGACTTTCAATGAGCAGTTCTTC. This translates into CASSSLGGTFNEQFF.

The chain joins TRBV10-3 to TRBJ2-7, with 9 bases matching TRBD1. J gave up 4 bases and V 6 bases, and 7 bases lay outside the gene matches. There are 14 residues in the CDR3. Germline CDR1 reads ENHRY; CDR2 reads SYGVKD. The CDR3 loop reads CAIRPGQGGYEQYF. The CDR3 DNA reads as TGTGCCATCAGACCGGGACAGGGTGGGTACGAGCAGTACTTC.

The V gene is TRBV7-2, the J gene TRBJ2-1; 13 bases align to TRBD2. Germline CDR1 SGHTA, CDR2 FQGNSA. This CDR3 has 15 amino acids. V trimming: 5 bases; J trimming: 9 bases; junction bases outside the gene matches: 7. The CDR3 region is CASSQGLAGTPEQFF. The CDR3 DNA reads TGTGCCAGCAGCCAGGGACTAGCGGGAACCCCTGAGCAGTTCTTC.

This rearrangement joins TRBV5-1 to TRBJ2-1; TRBD2 is a possible D gene (6 bases). Looked up from germline, CDR1 is SGHRS and CDR2 is YFSETQ. Trimming removed 4 bases from V and 4 bases from J, with 21 bases in between. The CDR3 runs 17 residues. Here the CDR3 reads CASSTGPGDSSYNEQFF. As DNA, the CDR3 is TGCGCCAGCAGCACCGGTCCCGGGGACTCCTCTTACAATGAGCAGTTCTTC.

This clone was found a few times. The chain uses TRBV6-6 and TRBJ2-7; D is perhaps TRBD1 (5 bases). Germline CDR1 reads MNHNY; CDR2 reads SVGAGI (reference sequence). The CDR3 is made up of 13 amino acids. The ends were cut back, 7 bases at V and 5 bases at J, with 15 bases in the middle. The CDR3 loop reads CASKPPIRDEQYF. The CDR3, as DNA: TGTGCCAGCAAGCCCCCAATCAGGGACGAGCAGTACTTC.